The T cell receptor (beta chain) under discussion was sequenced for a study of post-analysis software for immune sequencing data. TCR beta libraries were prepared from cDNA with unique molecular identifiers. MiXCR was run by TCRdb on the PCR reads, yielding one entry per CDR3 protein. The sample records hundreds of thousands of distinct CDR3 sequences, around 47% being singletons. Study-wide results and limits: Multiple sclerosis was associated with a significant reduction in normalized Chao1 diversity relative to controls.

A note on this clonotype: Its antigen is unidentified.

The sequence was collected from a girl aged 10-17 years with multiple sclerosis. Sequenced: blood.

CDR3 loop: CSAALWTSGGRASSTDTQYF. The CDR3 nucleotides read TGCAGTGCTGCCCTCTGGACTAGCGGGGGGCGGGCATCTAGCACAGATACGCAGTATTTT. The chain joins TRBV20-1 to TRBJ2-3, with 14 bases matching TRBD2. The CDR3 sequence is 20 residues long. Trimming cost V 5 bases and J 0 bases; bases outside gene matches: 16. Per germline, CDR1 DFQATT and CDR2 SNEGSKA (reference sequence).